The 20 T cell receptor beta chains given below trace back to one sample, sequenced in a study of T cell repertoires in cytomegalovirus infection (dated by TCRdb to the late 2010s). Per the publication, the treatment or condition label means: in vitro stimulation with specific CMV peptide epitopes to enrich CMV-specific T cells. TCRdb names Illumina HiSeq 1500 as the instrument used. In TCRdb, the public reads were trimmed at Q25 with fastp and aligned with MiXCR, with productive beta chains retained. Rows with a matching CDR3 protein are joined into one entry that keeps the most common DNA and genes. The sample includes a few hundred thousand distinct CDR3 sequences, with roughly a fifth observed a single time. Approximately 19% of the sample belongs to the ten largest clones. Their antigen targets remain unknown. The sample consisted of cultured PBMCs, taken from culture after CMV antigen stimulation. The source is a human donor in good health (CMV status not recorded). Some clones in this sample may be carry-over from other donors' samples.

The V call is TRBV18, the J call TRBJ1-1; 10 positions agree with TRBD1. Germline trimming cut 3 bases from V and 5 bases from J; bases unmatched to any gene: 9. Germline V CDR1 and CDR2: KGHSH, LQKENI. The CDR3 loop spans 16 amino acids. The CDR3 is CASSPTRTGGGTEAFF. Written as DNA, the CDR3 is TGTGCCAGCTCACCGACACGGACAGGGGGAGGAACTGAAGCTTTCTTT.

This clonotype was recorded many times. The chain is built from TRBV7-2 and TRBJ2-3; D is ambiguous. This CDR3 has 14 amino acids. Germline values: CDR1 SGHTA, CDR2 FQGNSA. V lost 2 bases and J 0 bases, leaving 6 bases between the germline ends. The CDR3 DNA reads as TGTGCCAGCAGCTTATACCGAAGCACAGATACGCAGTATTTT. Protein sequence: CASSLYRSTDTQYF.

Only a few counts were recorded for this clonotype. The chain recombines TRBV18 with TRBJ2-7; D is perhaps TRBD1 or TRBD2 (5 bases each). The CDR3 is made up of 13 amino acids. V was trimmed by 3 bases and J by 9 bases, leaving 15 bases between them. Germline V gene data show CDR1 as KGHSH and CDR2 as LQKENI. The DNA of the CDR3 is TGTGCCAGCTCACCGGGGACGAACTTCCGGCAGTACGTC. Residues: CASSPGTNFRQYV.

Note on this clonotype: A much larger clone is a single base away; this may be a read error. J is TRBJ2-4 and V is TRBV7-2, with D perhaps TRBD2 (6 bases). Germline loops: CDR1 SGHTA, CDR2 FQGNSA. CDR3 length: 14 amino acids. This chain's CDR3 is CPSSLRGRSGIQYF. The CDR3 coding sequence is TGTCCCAGCAGCTTACGGGGGAGAAGCGGCATTCAGTACTTC.

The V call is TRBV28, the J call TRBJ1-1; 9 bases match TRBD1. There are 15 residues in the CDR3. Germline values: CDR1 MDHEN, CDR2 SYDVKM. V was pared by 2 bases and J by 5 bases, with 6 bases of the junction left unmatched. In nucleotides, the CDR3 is TGTGCCAGCAGTTTAACAGGGACAGGGTGGACTGAAGCTTTCTTT. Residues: CASSLTGTGWTEAFF.

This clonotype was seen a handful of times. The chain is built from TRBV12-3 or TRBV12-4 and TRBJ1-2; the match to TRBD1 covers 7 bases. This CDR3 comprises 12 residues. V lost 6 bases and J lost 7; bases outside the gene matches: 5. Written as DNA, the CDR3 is TGTGCCAGCAGGGGAGACAGGGTTGGCTACACCTTC. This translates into CASRGDRVGYTF.

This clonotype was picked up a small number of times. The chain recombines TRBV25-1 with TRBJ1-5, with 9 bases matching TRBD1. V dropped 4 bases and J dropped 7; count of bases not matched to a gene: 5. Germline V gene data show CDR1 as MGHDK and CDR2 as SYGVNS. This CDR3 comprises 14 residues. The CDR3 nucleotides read TGTGCCAGCAGTGGACAGGGGGGGCACCAGCCCCAGCATTTT. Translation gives CASSGQGGHQPQHF.

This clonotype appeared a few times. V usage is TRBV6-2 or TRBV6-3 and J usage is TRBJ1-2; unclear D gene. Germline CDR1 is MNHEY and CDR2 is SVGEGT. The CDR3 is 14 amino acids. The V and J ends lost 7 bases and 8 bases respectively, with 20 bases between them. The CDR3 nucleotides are TGTGCCAGCACCGAGGACGGGAATCTCAGGGGCTACACCTTC. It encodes CASTEDGNLRGYTF.

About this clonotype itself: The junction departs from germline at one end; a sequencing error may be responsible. CDR3 residues: CASSIDFSPYKEQFF. DNA of the CDR3: TGTGCCAGTAGTATAGATTTTTCTCCTTACAAGGAGCAGTTCTTC. The chain is built from TRBV19 and TRBJ2-1; D unresolved. The CDR3 spans 15 residues. Germline V CDR1 and CDR2: LNHDA, SQIVND (reference sequence).

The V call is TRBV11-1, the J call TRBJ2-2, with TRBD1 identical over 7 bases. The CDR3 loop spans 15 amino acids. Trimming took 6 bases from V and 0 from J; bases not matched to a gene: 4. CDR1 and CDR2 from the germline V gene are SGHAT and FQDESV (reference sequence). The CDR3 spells CASRGGQANTGELFF. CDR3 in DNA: TGTGCCAGCAGAGGAGGACAGGCGAACACCGGGGAGCTGTTTTTT.

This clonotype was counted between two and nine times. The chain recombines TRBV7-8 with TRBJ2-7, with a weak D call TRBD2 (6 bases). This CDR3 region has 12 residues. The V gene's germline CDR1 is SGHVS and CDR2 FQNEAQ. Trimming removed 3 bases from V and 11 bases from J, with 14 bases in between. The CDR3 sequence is CASSLNDGGEYF. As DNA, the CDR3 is TGTGCCAGCAGCTTGAATGATGGAGGGGAGTACTTC.

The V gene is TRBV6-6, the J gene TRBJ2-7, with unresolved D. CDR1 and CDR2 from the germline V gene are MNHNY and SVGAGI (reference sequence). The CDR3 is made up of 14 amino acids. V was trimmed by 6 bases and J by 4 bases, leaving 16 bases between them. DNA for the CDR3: TGTGCCAGCAGAGGAACCAGACAAGGGTACGAGCAGTACGTC. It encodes CASRGTRQGYEQYV.

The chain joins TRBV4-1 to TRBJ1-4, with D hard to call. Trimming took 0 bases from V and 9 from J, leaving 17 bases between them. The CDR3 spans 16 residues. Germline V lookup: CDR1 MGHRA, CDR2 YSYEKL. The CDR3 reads CASSQEIASQRKKLFF. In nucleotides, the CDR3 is TGCGCCAGCAGCCAAGAAATCGCGTCACAGAGGAAAAAACTGTTTTTT.

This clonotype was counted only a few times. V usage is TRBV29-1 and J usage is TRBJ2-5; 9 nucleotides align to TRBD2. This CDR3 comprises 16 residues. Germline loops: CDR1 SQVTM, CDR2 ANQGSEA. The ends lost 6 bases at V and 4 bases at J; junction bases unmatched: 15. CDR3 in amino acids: CSVSMWTSDMGETQYF. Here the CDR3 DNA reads TGCAGCGTCTCGATGTGGACTAGCGACATGGGAGAGACCCAGTACTTC.

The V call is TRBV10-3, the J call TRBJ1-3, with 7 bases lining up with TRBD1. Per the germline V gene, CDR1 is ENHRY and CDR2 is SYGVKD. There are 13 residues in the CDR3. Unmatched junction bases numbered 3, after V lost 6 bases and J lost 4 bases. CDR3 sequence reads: CAISGTEGNTIYF. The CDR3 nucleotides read TGTGCCATCAGCGGGACAGAAGGAAACACCATATATTTT.

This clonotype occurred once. CDR3 in DNA: TGTGCCATACAGTCAGACACTGAAGCTTTCTTT. It translates to CAIQSDTEAFF. The rearrangement uses TRBV6-6 and TRBJ1-1; D gene ambiguous. This CDR3 is 11 amino acids long. The V end lost 10 bases, the J end lost 3 bases, and 9 bases lay between the germline ends. Germline assignment: CDR1 MNHNY and CDR2 SVGAGI (reference sequence).

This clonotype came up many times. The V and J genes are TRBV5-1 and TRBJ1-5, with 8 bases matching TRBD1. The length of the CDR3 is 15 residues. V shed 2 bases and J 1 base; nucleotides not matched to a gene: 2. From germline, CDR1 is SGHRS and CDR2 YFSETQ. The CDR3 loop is CASSFTGGSNQPQHF. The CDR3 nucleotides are TGCGCCAGCAGCTTCACAGGGGGAAGCAATCAGCCCCAGCATTTT.

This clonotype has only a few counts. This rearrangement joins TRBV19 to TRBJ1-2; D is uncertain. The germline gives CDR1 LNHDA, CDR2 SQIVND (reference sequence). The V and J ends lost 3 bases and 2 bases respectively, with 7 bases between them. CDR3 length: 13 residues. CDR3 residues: CASSMTGNYGYTF. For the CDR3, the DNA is TGTGCCAGTAGTATGACCGGGAACTATGGCTACACCTTC.

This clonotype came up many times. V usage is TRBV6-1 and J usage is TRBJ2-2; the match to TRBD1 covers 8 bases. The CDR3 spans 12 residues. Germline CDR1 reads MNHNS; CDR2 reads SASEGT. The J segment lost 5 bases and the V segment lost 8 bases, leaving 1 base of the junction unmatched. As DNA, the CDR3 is TGTGCCAGCCACAGGGGGACCGGGGAGCTGTTTTTT. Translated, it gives CASHRGTGELFF.

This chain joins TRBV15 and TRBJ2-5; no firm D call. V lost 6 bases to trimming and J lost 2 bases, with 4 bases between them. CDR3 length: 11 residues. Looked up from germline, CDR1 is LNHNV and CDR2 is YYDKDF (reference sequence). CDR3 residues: CATSLQETQYF. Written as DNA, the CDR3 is TGTGCCACCAGTCTACAAGAGACCCAGTACTTC.